The 8 T cell receptor beta chains listed next were all sequenced from one sample in a study of shared clonotypes between healthy human individuals. The method was immunoSEQ multiplex PCR; TCRdb's version includes in-frame clones alone and lacks a portion of them. Of 1.5 million to 1.9 million clones in the sample, under 99% are singletons; the top ten hold less than 0.55%. The specimen was naive CD4+ T cells sorted from blood. Subset defined: CD45RA+ positively selected. The receptors were gathered from a man aged 25 to 40 in good health.

V gene TRBV10-3 combines with J gene TRBJ2-1, with TRBD2 matching 11 bases. The trim removed 3 bases at V and 7 bases at J, leaving 8 bases unmatched. The germline V gene has CDR1 ENHRY and CDR2 SYGVKD. This CDR3 has 16 amino acids. CDR3 sequence reads: CAISDPPGLAANEQFF. The CDR3 DNA is TGTGCCATCAGTGACCCTCCGGGACTAGCGGCGAATGAGCAGTTCTTC.

CDR3 nucleotides: TGTGCCAGCAGCTTAGATCTAGAACCTAGCAATCAGCCCCAGCATTTT. Translation gives CASSLDLEPSNQPQHF. The rearrangement links TRBV7-9 to TRBJ1-5; D unclear. CDR1 is SEHNR and CDR2 is FQNEAQ in the germline V gene (reference sequence). Trimming pared 1 base from V and 0 bases from J, leaving 10 bases between. This CDR3 contains 16 residues.

V usage is TRBV7-9 and J usage is TRBJ2-3; the D gene could be TRBD1 or TRBD2 (6 bases each). Germline V gene data show CDR1 as SEHNR and CDR2 as FQNEAQ (reference sequence). The V and J ends lost 2 bases and 4 bases respectively, with 7 bases between them. CDR3 length: 13 residues. For the CDR3, the DNA is TGTGCCAGCAGCTTAAGGGGGGCAGATACGCAGTATTTT. Translating gives CASSLRGADTQYF.

The CDR3 sequence is CASSRTVFLSTDTQYF. DNA of the CDR3: TGTGCCAGCAGTCGGACAGTCTTCCTTAGCACAGATACGCAGTATTTT. V usage is TRBV28 and J usage is TRBJ2-3; the D gene is possibly TRBD1 (6 bases). CDR1 is MDHEN and CDR2 is SYDVKM in the germline V gene. This CDR3 is 16 amino acids long. V was shortened by 5 bases and J by 0 bases, with 15 bases between the two germline ends.

The genes are TRBV11-2 and TRBJ2-7; 9 bases align to TRBD2. This CDR3 comprises 15 residues. Germline V CDR1 and CDR2: SGHAT, FQNNGV. The ends lost 5 bases at V and 3 bases at J; junction bases unmatched: 8. In DNA, the CDR3 is TGTGCCAGCAGCACAACGACTAGCGGAGTCTACGAGCAGTACTTC. Translation gives CASSTTTSGVYEQYF.

The J gene is TRBJ1-2, the V gene TRBV4-3; D remains ambiguous. Trimming took 0 bases from V and 4 from J, leaving 15 bases between them. Germline loops: CDR1 LGHNA, CDR2 YSLEER. The CDR3 consists of 16 residues. The CDR3 coding sequence is TGCGCCAGCAGCCAAGAAGGCGGGCCAAGGTCCTATGGCTACACCTTC. Translated: CASSQEGGPRSYGYTF.

The V call is TRBV18, the J call TRBJ2-7, with 7 bases identical to TRBD2. J lost 2 bases, V lost 4 bases, and 5 bases had no gene match. The CDR3 loop spans 14 amino acids. The germline gives CDR1 KGHSH, CDR2 LQKENI. In nucleotides, the CDR3 is TGTGCCAGCTCACGCGGGAGAGAAGCCTACGAGCAGTACTTC. It translates to CASSRGREAYEQYF.

In regard to this clone: Other nucleotide sequences from this sample produce the same CDR3. This chain links TRBV29-1 with TRBJ2-7, with a possible D match to TRBD1 (6 bases). Trimming left V 4 bases short and J 4 bases short, with 11 bases between. Germline CDR1 is SQVTM and CDR2 is ANQGSEA. This CDR3 is 12 amino acids long. The CDR3 loop is CSVVRGGYEQYF. The DNA of the CDR3 is TGCAGCGTTGTCAGGGGTGGGTACGAGCAGTACTTC.